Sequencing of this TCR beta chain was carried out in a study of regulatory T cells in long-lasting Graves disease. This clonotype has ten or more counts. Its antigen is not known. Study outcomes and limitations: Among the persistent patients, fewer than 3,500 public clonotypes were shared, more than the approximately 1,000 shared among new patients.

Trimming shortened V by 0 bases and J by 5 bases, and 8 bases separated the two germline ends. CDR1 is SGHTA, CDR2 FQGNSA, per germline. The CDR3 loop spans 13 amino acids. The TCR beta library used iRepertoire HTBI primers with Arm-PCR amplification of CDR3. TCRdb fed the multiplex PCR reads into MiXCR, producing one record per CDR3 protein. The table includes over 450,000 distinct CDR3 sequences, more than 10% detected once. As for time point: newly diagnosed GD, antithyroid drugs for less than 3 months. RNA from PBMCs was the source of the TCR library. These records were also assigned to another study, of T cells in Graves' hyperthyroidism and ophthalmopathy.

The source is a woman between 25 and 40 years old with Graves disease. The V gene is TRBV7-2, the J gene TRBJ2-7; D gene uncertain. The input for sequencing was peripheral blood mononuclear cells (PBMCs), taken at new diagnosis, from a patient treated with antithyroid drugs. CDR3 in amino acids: CASSLASLNEQYF. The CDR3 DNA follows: TGTGCCAGCAGCTTAGCTAGCTTGAACGAGCAGTACTTC.